These 6 T cell receptor beta chains came from one sample sequenced in a study of cytomegalovirus exposure and HLA in healthy donors. The PCR contained 60 Vbeta and 13 Jbeta primers. Repertoires were generated with immunoSEQ multiplex PCR, while TCRdb's copy carries only in-frame clones and drops some. The table lists 150,000 or so clones, 73% of them singletons. The sequenced sample was PBMCs. These TCRs come from a woman between 18 and 29 years old in good health and CMV-seronegative.

The rearrangement links TRBV27 to TRBJ1-5; no clear D gene. Per germline, CDR1 MNHEY and CDR2 SMNVEV (reference sequence). The CDR3 contains 13 residues. V lost 2 bases, J lost 7 bases, and 9 bases lay in between. CDR3 in DNA: TGTGCCAGCAGTTTAGTGGTGGGCCAGCCCCAGCATTTT. Amino acid sequence: CASSLVVGQPQHF.

The chain links TRBV29-1 to TRBJ2-2; TRBD1 matches at 7 bases. CDR1 SQVTM and CDR2 ANQGSEA come from the germline V gene. The trim removed 8 bases at V and 2 bases at J, leaving 5 bases unmatched. The CDR3 contains 13 residues. The CDR3 DNA reads TGCAGCACAAGGGACAGTAACACCGGGGAGCTGTTTTTT. As protein: CSTRDSNTGELFF.

V gene TRBV13 combines with J gene TRBJ2-3; TRBD2 aligns across 8 bases. The CDR3 totals 16 residues. V lost 6 bases and J lost 2; bases outside the gene matches: 10. The V gene's germline CDR1 is PRHDT and CDR2 FYEKMQ (reference sequence). The CDR3 nucleotides read TGTGCCAGCAGTCACACGGGGGGGCCGGACACAGATACGCAGTATTTT. Residues: CASSHTGGPDTDTQYF.

This chain uses TRBV6-1 with TRBJ1-1; 9 bases match TRBD1. CDR3 length: 15 residues. V gave up 3 bases and J gave up 0 bases; unmatched junction bases: 2. Germline lookup yields CDR1 MNHNS and CDR2 SASEGT. This chain's CDR3 is CASSDGTGMNTEAFF. The CDR3 DNA follows: TGTGCCAGCAGTGATGGGACAGGGATGAACACTGAAGCTTTCTTT.

The V and J genes are TRBV29-1 and TRBJ1-2; D not certain. The CDR3 extends over 11 amino acids. CDR1 SQVTM and CDR2 ANQGSEA come from the germline V gene. Trimming took 3 bases from V and 2 from J, leaving 4 bases between them. The DNA of the CDR3 is TGCAGCGTTGACAGGAACTATGGCTACACCTTC. Translation: CSVDRNYGYTF.

The V call is TRBV7-9, the J call TRBJ2-3, with D possibly TRBD2 on 6 matching bases. V gave up 5 bases and J gave up 4 bases, with 19 bases separating them. This CDR3 has 16 amino acids. Germline values: CDR1 SEHNR, CDR2 FQNEAQ (reference sequence). The CDR3, as DNA: TGTGCCAGCAGCCCTCTAGCAGGAGGGCATCCAGATACGCAGTATTTT. Translated: CASSPLAGGHPDTQYF.